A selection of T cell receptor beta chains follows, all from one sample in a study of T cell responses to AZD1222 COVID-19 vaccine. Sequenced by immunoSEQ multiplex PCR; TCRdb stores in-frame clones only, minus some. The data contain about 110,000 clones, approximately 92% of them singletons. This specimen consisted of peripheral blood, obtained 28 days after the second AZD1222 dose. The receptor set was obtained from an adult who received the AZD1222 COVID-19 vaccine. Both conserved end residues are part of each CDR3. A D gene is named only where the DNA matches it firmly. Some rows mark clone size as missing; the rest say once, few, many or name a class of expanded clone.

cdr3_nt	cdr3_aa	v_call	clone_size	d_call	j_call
TGTGCCAGCAGCTCCGGGAGGGGCTCCTACAATGAGCAGTTCTTC	CASSSGRGSYNEQFF	TRBV7-6	NA	TRBD2	TRBJ2-1
TGTGCCAGCAGCGGTGGTTCCCCTAGCGGGAGTCCCAATGAGCAGTTCTTC	CASSGGSPSGSPNEQFF	TRBV9	NA	TRBD2	TRBJ2-1
TGTGCCAGCAGCGTCCAGGGTCAGGTGTCCTATAATTCACCCCTCCACTTT	CASSVQGQVSYNSPLHF	TRBV9	NA	NA	TRBJ1-6
TGTGCCAGCAGTAAAGAGGAGTACAATGAGCAGTTCTTC	CASSKEEYNEQFF	TRBV11-1	once	NA	TRBJ2-1
TGTGCCGCCCAACGGGGGGGACAGGGCAACGAGCAGTACTTC	CAAQRGGQGNEQYF	TRBV6-5	NA	NA	TRBJ2-7
TGCGCCAGCAGCTTAGGAACTAGCGAGAAATCAGATACGCAGTATTTT	CASSLGTSEKSDTQYF	TRBV5-1	NA	TRBD2	TRBJ2-3
TGTGCCAGCAGCTCCGGACAGGGGGCGACCCAAGAGACCCAGTACTTC	CASSSGQGATQETQYF	TRBV11-3	NA	TRBD1	TRBJ2-5
TGTGCCAGCAGCTTAGGCACTAGCGTCTTCTCCTACGAGCAGTACTTC	CASSLGTSVFSYEQYF	TRBV7-2	NA	TRBD2	TRBJ2-7
TGCAGCGTTCGACCCGGGACTTGGACCTACAATGAGCAGTTCTTC	CSVRPGTWTYNEQFF	TRBV29-1	NA	NA	TRBJ2-1
TGTGCCAGCAGTGCGATCGGGGATACTAGCGGGAGGGCCTTCCATGAGCAGTTCTTC	CASSAIGDTSGRAFHEQFF	TRBV27	NA	TRBD2	TRBJ2-1
TGTGCCAGCAGCTCCCAGGGGGGAAACACTGAAGCTTTCTTT	CASSSQGGNTEAFF	TRBV7-8	NA	TRBD1	TRBJ1-1